This is a list of T cell receptor beta chains from one sample in a study of CD8 T cells in Susac syndrome. Using its own MiXCR run on the immunoSEQ multiplex PCR reads, TCRdb lists one record per CDR3 protein. The table has approximately 160,000 distinct CDR3 sequences, around 96% seen once; the top ten hold approximately 0.12%. The sample taken for sequencing was CD4+ T cells from PBMCs. The source of these receptors is a human donor with Susac syndrome. The CDR3 runs from the conserved cysteine through the conserved F or W. The D gene is left open where the match is weak. For some rows the clone size is stated as once, few or many, or as a class when expanded; others skip it.

V,J,size,D,DNA,CDR3
TRBV29-1,TRBJ2-1,once,NA,TGCAGCGTGATGGACTCCTACAATGAGCAGTTCTTC,CSVMDSYNEQFF
TRBV12-3/TRBV12-4,TRBJ1-5,few,NA,TGTGCCAGCAGTTCCCGAGGTCAGCCCCAGCATTTT,CASSSRGQPQHF
TRBV2,TRBJ1-5,NA,NA,TGTGCCAGCAGCCCCCTTGACAATCAGCCCCAGCATTTT,CASSPLDNQPQHF
TRBV28,TRBJ2-7,NA,NA,TGTGCCAGCAGTTCGGTAGTCTCCTACGAGCAGTACTTC,CASSSVVSYEQYF
TRBV4-1,TRBJ2-2,NA,NA,TGCGCCAGCAGCCAAGAAAGACCCCAGGGCACCGGGGAGCTGTTTTTT,CASSQERPQGTGELFF
TRBV12-5,TRBJ1-2,NA,TRBD1,TGTGCTAGTGGCTCCGGGACAGGGATCTATGGCTACACCTTC,CASGSGTGIYGYTF
TRBV9,TRBJ2-5,NA,NA,TGTGCCAGCAGCGTCTCAATCGATCTGGCCGGGGAGACCCAGTACTTC,CASSVSIDLAGETQYF
TRBV20-1,TRBJ1-2,NA,TRBD1,TGCAGTGTTCAACAGGGGGACTATGGCTACACCTTC,CSVQQGDYGYTF
TRBV27,TRBJ1-4,NA,NA,TGTGCCAGCAGCCCGGGGCTGGGTAATGAAAAACTGTTTTTT,CASSPGLGNEKLFF
TRBV5-4,TRBJ2-3,NA,NA,TGTGCCAGCAGCTTGCAATCCGTCCCAGATACGCAGTATTTT,CASSLQSVPDTQYF
TRBV9,TRBJ1-1,NA,NA,TGTGCCAGCAGCGTAGAGGGGAACACTGAAGCTTTCTTT,CASSVEGNTEAFF
TRBV29-1,TRBJ1-4,NA,NA,TGCAGCGTCGGACGCCAGCCGGGGGAAAAACTGTTTTTT,CSVGRQPGEKLFF
TRBV2,TRBJ2-1,NA,TRBD2,TGTGCCAGCAGTGCCATCGGGCTAGCGGGGGCAAATGAGCAGTTCTTC,CASSAIGLAGANEQFF
TRBV20-1,TRBJ1-1,NA,NA,TGCAGTGCCCACTACCGGGGGTTTGGCACTGAAGCTTTCTTT,CSAHYRGFGTEAFF
TRBV20-1,TRBJ2-5,NA,NA,TGCAGTGCTAGGGGGGGAGTTCAAGAGACCCAGTACTTC,CSARGGVQETQYF
TRBV9,TRBJ2-2,NA,NA,TGTGCCAGCAGCGTTACTAATGCGAACACCGGGGAGCTGTTTTTT,CASSVTNANTGELFF
TRBV20-1,TRBJ2-7,NA,NA,TGCAGTGCGAGACCCTCCCCGGGACCCGAGCAGTACTTC,CSARPSPGPEQYF
TRBV3-1,TRBJ2-5,once,NA,TGTGCCAGCAGCCAAGACCAGACCCAGTACTTC,CASSQDQTQYF
TRBV5-1,TRBJ2-2,NA,TRBD2,TGCGCCAGCAGCTTGGGTGCACTAGCGGGGGCCGGGGAGCTGTTTTTT,CASSLGALAGAGELFF
TRBV19,TRBJ1-1,NA,NA,TGTGCCAGTATGCGGGGGACTGAAGCTTTCTTT,CASMRGTEAFF
TRBV9,TRBJ1-2,NA,NA,TGTGCCAGCAGCGTAGCATTGGGGGCCTCCGGGAATGGCTACACCTTC,CASSVALGASGNGYTF
TRBV24-1,TRBJ2-7,NA,NA,TGTGCCACCAGTTCTATTCTAGGGGGCGAGCAGTACTTC,CATSSILGGEQYF
TRBV4-3,TRBJ1-6,NA,TRBD1,TGCGCCAGCAGCCAGGCTGGACAGGGTTTATCACCCCTCCACTTT,CASSQAGQGLSPLHF
TRBV5-1,TRBJ2-7,NA,TRBD1,TGCGCCAGCAGCCCTCCCGGGGACAGGCGAACCTACGAGCAGTACTTC,CASSPPGDRRTYEQYF
TRBV7-9,TRBJ1-2,NA,NA,TGTGCCAGCAGCTTAGCGCAGAGGGAACCTAACTATGGCTACACCTTC,CASSLAQREPNYGYTF
TRBV20-1,TRBJ1-2,NA,NA,TGCAGCGCAGAGTGGGGGGCCCTCGTCTATGGCTACACCTTC,CSAEWGALVYGYTF
TRBV7-2,TRBJ2-7,NA,NA,TGTGCCAGCAGCTTAGAAGTCGGTGGGTCCTACGAGCAGTACTTC,CASSLEVGGSYEQYF
TRBV4-2,TRBJ2-1,NA,TRBD2,TGTGCCAGCAGCCAAGATCGGCGGGGGATATACAATGAGCAGTTCTTC,CASSQDRRGIYNEQFF
TRBV29-1,TRBJ2-3,NA,NA,TGCAGCGTTGCAGGCACAGATACGCAGTATTTT,CSVAGTDTQYF
TRBV24-1,TRBJ2-6,NA,NA,TGTGCCACCAGTGAGGCCAGGCTCGGGCTCTCTGGGGCCAACGTCCTGACTTTC,CATSEARLGLSGANVLTF
TRBV18,TRBJ2-7,NA,NA,TGTGCCAGCTCCCAGACAGGCACAAACGAGCAGTACTTC,CASSQTGTNEQYF
TRBV12-3/TRBV12-4,TRBJ1-5,NA,NA,TGTGCCAGCAGTCAGAGGGATAGCAACCAGCCCCAGCATTTT,CASSQRDSNQPQHF
TRBV6-2/TRBV6-3,TRBJ2-5,NA,NA,TGTGCCAGCAGGGGACACCTCCAAGAGACCCAGTACTTC,CASRGHLQETQYF
TRBV28,TRBJ2-3,NA,TRBD1,TGTGCCAGCGGATCAGGGGGCAAAACAGATACGCAGTATTTT,CASGSGGKTDTQYF
TRBV21-1,TRBJ2-7,NA,NA,TGTGCCAGCAGCAAACCGGGACCCCAACATACCTACGAGCAGTACTTC,CASSKPGPQHTYEQYF
TRBV28,TRBJ2-1,NA,TRBD2,TGTGCCAGCAACCTAGCGGGGAATCTGAGACACAATGAGCAGTTCTTC,CASNLAGNLRHNEQFF
TRBV30,TRBJ2-3,NA,TRBD1,TGTGCCTGGGAGACAGGGATCTACACAGATACGCAGTATTTT,CAWETGIYTDTQYF
TRBV24-1,TRBJ2-2,NA,TRBD2,TGTGCCACCAGTGAAAGACTAGCCCGGGAGCTGTTTTTT,CATSERLARELFF
TRBV20-1,TRBJ2-2,NA,TRBD2,TGCAGTGCTAGTCCACTAGCGGTCTTATCGAACACCGGGGAGCTGTTTTTT,CSASPLAVLSNTGELFF
TRBV5-1,TRBJ2-5,NA,NA,TGCGCCAGCAGTCGGGACTCCCAGACAAGAGAGACCCAGTACTTC,CASSRDSQTRETQYF
TRBV7-8,TRBJ2-7,NA,NA,TGTGCCAGCAGCTTAAGTACAGGGTGGTACGAGCAGTACTTC,CASSLSTGWYEQYF
TRBV3-1,TRBJ2-6,once,NA,TGTGCCAGCAGCCTTTATGGGGGCAGAAACTCTGGGGCCAACGTCCTGACTTTC,CASSLYGGRNSGANVLTF
TRBV6-5,TRBJ1-6,NA,NA,TGTGCCAGCAGTTACTCTCGGGGGCAGGGCTATAATTCACCCCTCCACTTT,CASSYSRGQGYNSPLHF
TRBV20-1,TRBJ2-2,NA,NA,TGCAGTGCTAGTTCTGGCAGGGGGGGCACCGGGGAGCTGTTTTTT,CSASSGRGGTGELFF
TRBV12-3/TRBV12-4,TRBJ1-1,NA,TRBD1,TGTGCCAGCAGTTTACAGGGGGCGACCACTGAAGCTTTCTTT,CASSLQGATTEAFF
TRBV19,TRBJ1-1,NA,NA,TGTGCCAGTAGTGCCGTTGCTGAAGCTTTCTTT,CASSAVAEAFF
TRBV11-2,TRBJ2-5,NA,NA,TGTGCCAGCAGCTTCCAGGGCGGCCAAGAGACCCAGTACTTC,CASSFQGGQETQYF
TRBV6-2/TRBV6-3,TRBJ2-2,NA,NA,TGTGCCAGCTTGACCGGGACCGGGGAGCTGTTTTTT,CASLTGTGELFF
TRBV2,TRBJ2-3,NA,NA,TGTGCCAGCAGTGAAGAGGCCGCCAATACGCAGTATTTT,CASSEEAANTQYF
TRBV30,TRBJ1-1,NA,NA,TGTGCCTGGAGGCACTTTGGGTTTACTGAAGCTTTCTTT,CAWRHFGFTEAFF
TRBV5-1,TRBJ2-3,once,NA,TGCGCCAGCAGCTTGGCCGGGCAGGGAGGCAGCACAGATACGCAGTATTTT,CASSLAGQGGSTDTQYF
TRBV6-2/TRBV6-3,TRBJ2-2,NA,TRBD1,TGTGCCAGCAATCCCTGGACAGGGGACACCGGGGAGCTGTTTTTT,CASNPWTGDTGELFF
TRBV11-2,TRBJ2-1,NA,TRBD2,TGTGCCAGCAGCTACGGACTAGCGGAGAACAATGAGCAGTTCTTC,CASSYGLAENNEQFF
TRBV29-1,TRBJ1-2,NA,TRBD1,TGCAGCGTTGAAGACCCAGGGACAGATGGCTACACCTTC,CSVEDPGTDGYTF
TRBV7-9,TRBJ2-1,NA,NA,TGTGCCAGCAGCTGGAACCACAACAATGAGCAGTTCTTC,CASSWNHNNEQFF
TRBV29-1,TRBJ2-3,once,TRBD1,TGCAGCGGACTCCCACAGGGGGCTGGAGATACGCAGTATTTT,CSGLPQGAGDTQYF
TRBV29-1,TRBJ2-3,NA,TRBD2,TGCAGCGTTGATACGAGCGGACTAGGGATAGATACGCAGTATTTT,CSVDTSGLGIDTQYF
TRBV6-5,TRBJ2-1,NA,TRBD2,TGTGCCAGCACCGGGACTAGCGGGAGCAATGAGCAGTTCTTC,CASTGTSGSNEQFF
TRBV29-1,TRBJ1-2,NA,NA,TGCAGCGTCAAAACGGGACACGCGGGCGGGGGCTACACCTTC,CSVKTGHAGGGYTF
TRBV6-2/TRBV6-3,TRBJ2-2,once,NA,TGTGCCAGCAGCTCCGGGACATACACCGGGGAGCTGTTTTTT,CASSSGTYTGELFF